This entry lists 29 T cell receptor beta chains sequenced from one sample in a study of T cells expressing NK-cell markers. For each CDR3 protein, TCRdb gives one entry from its re-call of the 5' RACE reads, without DNA. The table for this sample gives roughly 450,000 distinct CDR3 sequences. Sample: blood T cells: a sorted CD56 or NKG2C T cell subset, CD4+ or CD8+ T cells, or bulk PBMC T cells (not recorded which). The source is a woman aged 50 to 60 in good health.

The V call is TRBV5-1, the J call TRBJ2-1; there is no DNA to check the TCRdb D call of TRBD1. CDR3 length: 14 amino acids. CDR1 and CDR2 from the germline V gene are SGHRS and YFSETQ. This chain's CDR3 is CASSRGAGGNEQFF.

The chain uses TRBV6-6 and TRBJ1-2; TCRdb's assignment of TRBD1 cannot be checked, as there is no DNA. The CDR3 totals 12 residues. Germline CDR1 is MNHNY and CDR2 is SVGAGI (reference sequence). The CDR3 reads CASTKQGRGYTF.

The chain links TRBV24-1 to TRBJ2-3. CDR3 size: 13 residues. CDR1 KGHDR and CDR2 SFDVKD come from the germline V gene. The CDR3 sequence: CATTEASTDTQYF.

The gene calls are TRBV18 and TRBJ2-5. The germline V gene has CDR1 KGHSH and CDR2 LQKENI. This CDR3 has 13 residues. The CDR3: CASSPAPGETQYF.

This chain uses TRBV27 with TRBJ2-5; the D call of TRBD1 rests on TCRdb alone, since no DNA is present to check it. The CDR3 runs to 14 residues. Germline CDR1 and CDR2: MNHEY and SMNVEV (reference sequence). The CDR3 loop reads CASPLGQPQETQYF.

The chain uses TRBV25-1 and TRBJ1-2; TCRdb gives TRBD1 as the D gene, but with no DNA this cannot be confirmed. Germline V gives CDR1 MGHDK, CDR2 SYGVNS. CDR3 size: 12 residues. The CDR3 sequence: CASSAGTGSHTF.

The chain has TRBV18 and TRBJ2-3. The germline gives CDR1 KGHSH, CDR2 LQKENI. The CDR3 totals 13 residues. The CDR3 spells CASCSEVPATQYF.

The chain uses TRBV5-5 and TRBJ2-1; TCRdb picks TRBD1, but there is no DNA to check that call. This CDR3 has 14 residues. Germline V gene data show CDR1 as SGHKS and CDR2 as YYEKEE (reference sequence). CDR3 protein: CASSLPGGYNEQFF.

The J gene is TRBJ2-7, the V gene TRBV11-3. Germline V gene sequence: CDR1 SGHNT, CDR2 YENEEA. The CDR3 runs to 12 residues. CDR3 sequence reads: CASSLVLHEQYF.

The V call is TRBV11-2, the J call TRBJ1-6. The germline gives CDR1 SGHAT, CDR2 FQNNGV. The CDR3 spans 16 residues. The CDR3 here is CASSLSGRTYNSPLHF.

The V and J genes are TRBV10-3 and TRBJ2-2; TCRdb picks TRBD1, but there is no DNA to check that call. Germline loops: CDR1 ENHRY, CDR2 SYGVKD. The length of the CDR3 is 12 residues. This CDR3 is CAISSGQGELFF.

The chain combines TRBV28 with TRBJ1-1; TCRdb proposes TRBD1, but this gene call is untestable without DNA. CDR1 and CDR2 (germline): MDHEN, SYDVKM. The CDR3 sequence is 14 residues long. CDR3: CASTSGQVNTEAFF.

V and J are TRBV18 and TRBJ1-1; TCRdb outputs TRBD1, but without DNA this stays unchecked. The germline V gene encodes CDR1 KGHSH and CDR2 LQKENI. The CDR3 covers 16 residues. The CDR3 sequence: CASSPFNNRQNTEAFF.

The J gene is TRBJ2-1, the V gene TRBV27; TCRdb indicates TRBD2, and absent DNA this call remains unverified. Per germline, CDR1 MNHEY and CDR2 SMNVEV (reference sequence). This CDR3 has 17 amino acids. The CDR3 sequence: CASRLAGATYSYNEQFF.

The chain has TRBV20-1 and TRBJ2-3; TCRdb indicates TRBD2, and absent DNA this call remains unverified. CDR3 size: 16 residues. Germline V gives CDR1 DFQATT, CDR2 SNEGSKA (reference sequence). The CDR3 reads CSAPIRTSGFTDTQYF.

The chain recombines TRBV5-1 with TRBJ2-1; no DNA is available, so the TRBD1 call from TCRdb remains unchecked. CDR1 SGHRS and CDR2 YFSETQ come from the germline V gene. This CDR3 contains 14 residues. Here the CDR3 reads CASSLSGYGNEQFF.

CDR3 amino acids: CASSSQGLVYGYTF. The gene calls are TRBV5-6 and TRBJ1-2. This CDR3 has 14 amino acids. CDR1 is SGHDT and CDR2 is YYEEEE in the germline V gene.

The chain carries TRBV5-1 and TRBJ2-7; checking the TCRdb D call of TRBD1 is not possible without DNA. Germline V gene lookup returns CDR1 SGHRS and CDR2 YFSETQ. The CDR3 spans 15 residues. CDR3 protein: CASSRDSSGSYEQYF.

V and J are TRBV7-7 and TRBJ2-5; TCRdb gives TRBD2 as the D gene, but with no DNA this cannot be confirmed. Germline assignment: CDR1 SSHAT and CDR2 FNYEAQ (reference sequence). The CDR3 covers 17 residues. CDR3 loop: CASSQAPGTSGQETQYF.

This rearrangement joins TRBV5-1 to TRBJ2-5; the TCRdb D gene call, TRBD2, has no DNA to confirm it. This CDR3 spans 16 amino acids. The germline CDR1 and CDR2 sequences are SGHRS and YFSETQ. This chain's CDR3 is CASSLGGGGPQETQYF. Full variable domain (rest looked up from reference TRBV5-1 and TRBJ2-5): KAGVTQTPRYLIKTRGQQVTLSCSPISGHRSVSWYQQTPGQGLQFLFEYFSETQRNKGNFPGRFSGRQFSNSRSEMNVSTLELGDSALYLCASSLGGGGPQETQYFGPGTRLLVL.

The genes are TRBV29-1 and TRBJ2-3. Per germline, CDR1 SQVTM and CDR2 ANQGSEA. The CDR3 runs to 13 residues. This CDR3 reads CSPTSRDTDTQYF.

The chain combines TRBV19 with TRBJ1-5; the TCRdb call, TRBD1, lacks DNA for checking. The V gene's germline CDR1 is LNHDA and CDR2 SQIVND (reference sequence). The CDR3 consists of 12 residues. The CDR3: CASRLGEQPQHF.

The gene calls are TRBV7-8 and TRBJ1-3. CDR1 is SGHVS, CDR2 FQNEAQ, per germline. CDR3 length: 15 residues. The CDR3 loop is CASSLASGLGNTIYF.

V is TRBV2 and J is TRBJ2-3; lacking DNA, the TRBD2 call made by TCRdb goes unchecked. The CDR3 has 13 residues. The V gene's germline CDR1 is SNHLY and CDR2 FYNNEI. The CDR3 sequence is CASPGLAELTQYF.

The chain joins TRBV5-8 to TRBJ2-1. Germline V lookup: CDR1 SGHTS, CDR2 YDEGEE. This CDR3 has 11 residues. The CDR3 protein is CASSLVREQFF. Full variable domain (rest looked up from reference TRBV5-8 and TRBJ2-1): EAGVTQSPTHLIKTRGQQATLRCSPISGHTSVYWYQQALGLGLQFLLWYDEGEERNRGNFPPRFSGRQFPNYSSELNVNALELEDSALYLCASSLVREQFFGPGTRLTVL.

The rearrangement joins TRBV24-1 to TRBJ2-2; as DNA is missing, the TRBD1 call by TCRdb cannot be tested. Germline V gene data show CDR1 as KGHDR and CDR2 as SFDVKD. CDR3 length: 16 amino acids. This CDR3 reads CATSDIQQGNTGELFF.

V and J are TRBV12-3 or TRBV12-4 and TRBJ2-2. CDR3 size: 14 residues. The CDR3 loop reads CASSSSGNTGELFF.

The chain employs TRBV14 and TRBJ2-1. The CDR3 totals 15 residues. Per germline, CDR1 SGHDN and CDR2 FVKESK. This chain's CDR3 is CASSQGNWYYNEQFF.

The chain combines TRBV12-5 with TRBJ2-5; TCRdb names TRBD1, which stays unverified in the absence of DNA. Looked up from germline, CDR1 is LGHNT and CDR2 is FRNRAP. The CDR3 runs 14 residues. This CDR3 is CASGFQGLGKTQYF.